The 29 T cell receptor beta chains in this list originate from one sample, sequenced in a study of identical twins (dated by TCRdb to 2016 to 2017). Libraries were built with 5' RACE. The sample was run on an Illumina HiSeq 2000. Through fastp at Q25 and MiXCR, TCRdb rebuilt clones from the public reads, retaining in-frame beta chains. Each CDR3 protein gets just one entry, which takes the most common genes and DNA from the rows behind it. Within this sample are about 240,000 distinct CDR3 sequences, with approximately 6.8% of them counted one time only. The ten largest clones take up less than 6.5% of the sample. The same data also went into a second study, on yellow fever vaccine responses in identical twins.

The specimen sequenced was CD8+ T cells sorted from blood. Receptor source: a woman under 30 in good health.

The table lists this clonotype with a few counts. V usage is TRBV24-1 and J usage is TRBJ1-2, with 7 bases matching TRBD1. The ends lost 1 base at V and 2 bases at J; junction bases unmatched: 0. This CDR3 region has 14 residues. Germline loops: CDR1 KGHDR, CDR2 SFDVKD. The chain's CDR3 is CATSDLQGNYGYTF. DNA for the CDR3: TGTGCCACCAGTGATTTACAGGGGAACTATGGCTACACCTTC.

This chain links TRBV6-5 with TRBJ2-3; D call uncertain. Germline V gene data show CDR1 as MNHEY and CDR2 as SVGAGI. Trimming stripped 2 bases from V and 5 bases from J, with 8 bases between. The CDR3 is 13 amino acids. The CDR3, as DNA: TGTGCCAGCAGTTACCAGTGGTTAGATACGCAGTATTTT. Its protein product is CASSYQWLDTQYF.

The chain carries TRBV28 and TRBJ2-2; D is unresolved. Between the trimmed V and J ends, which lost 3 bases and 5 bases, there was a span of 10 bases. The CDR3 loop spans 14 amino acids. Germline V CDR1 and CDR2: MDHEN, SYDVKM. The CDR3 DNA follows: TGTGCCAGCAGTTTCCGAATGAAGACCGGGGAGCTGTTTTTT. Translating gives CASSFRMKTGELFF.

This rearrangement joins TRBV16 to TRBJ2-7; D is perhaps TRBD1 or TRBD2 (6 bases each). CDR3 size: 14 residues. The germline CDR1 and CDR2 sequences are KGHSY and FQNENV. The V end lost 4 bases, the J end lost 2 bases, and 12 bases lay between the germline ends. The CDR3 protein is CASSLPGAAYEQYV. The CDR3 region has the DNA TGTGCCAGCAGCCTCCCGGGGGCAGCCTACGAGCAGTACGTC.

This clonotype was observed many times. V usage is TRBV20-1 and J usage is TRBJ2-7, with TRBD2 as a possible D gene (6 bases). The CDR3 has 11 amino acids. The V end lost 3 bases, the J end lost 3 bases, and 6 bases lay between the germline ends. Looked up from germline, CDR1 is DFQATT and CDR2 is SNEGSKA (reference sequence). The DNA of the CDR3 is TGCAGTGCTAGGCGGGGCTACGAGCAGTACGTC. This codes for CSARRGYEQYV.

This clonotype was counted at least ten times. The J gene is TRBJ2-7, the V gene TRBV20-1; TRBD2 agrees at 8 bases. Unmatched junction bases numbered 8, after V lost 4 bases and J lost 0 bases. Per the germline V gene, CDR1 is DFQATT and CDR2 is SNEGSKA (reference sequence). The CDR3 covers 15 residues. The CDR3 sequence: CSAMDSGVNSYEQYV. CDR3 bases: TGCAGTGCTATGGATAGCGGGGTGAACTCCTACGAGCAGTACGTC.

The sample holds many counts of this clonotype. In DNA form, the CDR3 reads TGTGCCAGCACCGCGAGGACAGCGCGATACGAGCAGTACTTC. Translated: CASTARTARYEQYF. The chain links TRBV12-3 or TRBV12-4 to TRBJ2-7; perhaps TRBD1 as D (6 bases). The CDR3 has 14 residues. Trimming stripped 7 bases from V and 4 bases from J, with 17 bases between.

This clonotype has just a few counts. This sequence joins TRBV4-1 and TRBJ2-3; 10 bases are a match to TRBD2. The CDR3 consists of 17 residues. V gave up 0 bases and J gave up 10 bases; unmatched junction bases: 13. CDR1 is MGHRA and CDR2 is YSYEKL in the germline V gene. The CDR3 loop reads CASSQDLRTSGASAQYF. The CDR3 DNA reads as TGCGCCAGCAGCCAAGATCTGAGAACTAGCGGGGCGTCGGCGCAGTATTTT.

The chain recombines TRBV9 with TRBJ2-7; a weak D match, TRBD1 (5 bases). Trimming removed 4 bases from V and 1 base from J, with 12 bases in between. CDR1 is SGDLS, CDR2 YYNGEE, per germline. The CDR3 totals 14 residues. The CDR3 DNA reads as TGTGCCAGCAGCCCAGAGGCAGGGTCCTACGAGCAGTACTTC. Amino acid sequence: CASSPEAGSYEQYF.

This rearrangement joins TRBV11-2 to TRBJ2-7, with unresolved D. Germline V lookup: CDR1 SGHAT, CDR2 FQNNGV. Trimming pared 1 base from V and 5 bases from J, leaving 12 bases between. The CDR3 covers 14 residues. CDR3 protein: CASSLAWLTNEQYF. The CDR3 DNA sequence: TGTGCCAGCAGCTTAGCTTGGCTAACCAACGAGCAGTACTTC.

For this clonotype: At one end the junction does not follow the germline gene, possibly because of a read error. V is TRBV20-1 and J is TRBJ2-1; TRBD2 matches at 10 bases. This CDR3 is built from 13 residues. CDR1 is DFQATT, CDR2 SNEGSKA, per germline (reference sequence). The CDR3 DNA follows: TGCAGTGCCAGAGCGGGGGGGGGCAATGAGCAGTTCTTC. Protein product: CSARAGGGNEQFF.

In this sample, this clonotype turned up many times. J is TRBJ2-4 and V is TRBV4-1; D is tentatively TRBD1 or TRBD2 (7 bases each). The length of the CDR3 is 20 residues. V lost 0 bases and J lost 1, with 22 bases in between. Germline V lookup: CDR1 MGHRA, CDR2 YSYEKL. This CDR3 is CASSQDQNRGGFGAKNIQYF. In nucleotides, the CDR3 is TGCGCCAGCAGCCAAGATCAGAACAGGGGAGGGTTTGGGGCCAAAAACATTCAGTACTTC.

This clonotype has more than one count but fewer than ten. CDR3 amino acids: CASSQDVRIPPVKNIQYF. Written as DNA, the CDR3 is TGCGCCAGCAGCCAAGACGTGAGGATCCCTCCCGTCAAAAACATTCAGTACTTC. V usage is TRBV4-1 and J usage is TRBJ2-4; D uncertain. Trimming took 0 bases from V and 3 from J, leaving 18 bases between them. The CDR3 runs 18 residues. The germline CDR1 and CDR2 sequences are MGHRA and YSYEKL.

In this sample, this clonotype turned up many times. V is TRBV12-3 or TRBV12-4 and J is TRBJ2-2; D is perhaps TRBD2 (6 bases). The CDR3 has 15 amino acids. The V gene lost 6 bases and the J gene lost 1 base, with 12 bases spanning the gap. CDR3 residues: CASSRSGLNTGELFF. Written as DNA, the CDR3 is TGTGCCAGCAGCCGTAGCGGCCTGAACACCGGGGAGCTGTTTTTT.

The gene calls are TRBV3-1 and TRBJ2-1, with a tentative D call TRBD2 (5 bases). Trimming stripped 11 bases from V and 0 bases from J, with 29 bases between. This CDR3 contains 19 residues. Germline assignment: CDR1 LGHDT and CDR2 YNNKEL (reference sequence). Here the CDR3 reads CASSQHVPGEIASYNEQFF. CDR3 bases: TGTGCCTCCAGCCAGCATGTCCCTGGGGAGATTGCCTCCTACAATGAGCAGTTCTTC.

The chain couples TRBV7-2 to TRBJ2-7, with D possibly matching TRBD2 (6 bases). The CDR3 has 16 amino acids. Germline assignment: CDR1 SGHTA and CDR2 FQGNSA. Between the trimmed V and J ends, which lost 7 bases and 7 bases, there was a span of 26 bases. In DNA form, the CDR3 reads TGTGCCAGCAACCCAACAGGAGGGGCCTATCACCAGGAGCAGTACTTC. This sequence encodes CASNPTGGAYHQEQYF.

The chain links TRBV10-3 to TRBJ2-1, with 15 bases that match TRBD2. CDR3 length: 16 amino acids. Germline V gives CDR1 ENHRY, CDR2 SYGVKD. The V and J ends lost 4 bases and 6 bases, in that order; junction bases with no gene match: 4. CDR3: CAISGTSGGALNEQFF. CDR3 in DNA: TGTGCCATCAGTGGGACTAGCGGGGGGGCCCTCAATGAGCAGTTCTTC.

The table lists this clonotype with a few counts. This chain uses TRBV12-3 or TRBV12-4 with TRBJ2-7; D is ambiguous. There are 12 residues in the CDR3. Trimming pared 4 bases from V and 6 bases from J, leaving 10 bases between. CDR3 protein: CASSSTGAEQYF. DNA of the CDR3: TGTGCCAGCAGTTCAACTGGTGCCGAGCAGTACTTC.

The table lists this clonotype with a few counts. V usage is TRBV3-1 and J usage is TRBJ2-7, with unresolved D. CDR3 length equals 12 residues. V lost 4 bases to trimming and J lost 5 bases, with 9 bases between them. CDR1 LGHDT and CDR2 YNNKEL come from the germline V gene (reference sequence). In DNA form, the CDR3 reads TGTGCCAGCAGCCCCAGATTCCACGAGCAGTACTTC. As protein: CASSPRFHEQYF.

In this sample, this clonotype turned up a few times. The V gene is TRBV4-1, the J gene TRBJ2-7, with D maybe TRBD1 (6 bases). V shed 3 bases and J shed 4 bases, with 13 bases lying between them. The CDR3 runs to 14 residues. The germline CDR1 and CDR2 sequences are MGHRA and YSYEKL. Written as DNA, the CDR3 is TGCGCCAGCAGCCATCCGGACAGTAGGTACGAGCAGTACTTC. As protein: CASSHPDSRYEQYF.

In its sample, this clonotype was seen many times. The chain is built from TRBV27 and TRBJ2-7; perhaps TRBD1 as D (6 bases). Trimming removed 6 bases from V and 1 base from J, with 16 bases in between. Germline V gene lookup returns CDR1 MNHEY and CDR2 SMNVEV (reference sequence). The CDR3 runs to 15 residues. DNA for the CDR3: TGTGCCAGCAGCCCCAGGGACATACAATCCTACGAGCAGTACTTC. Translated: CASSPRDIQSYEQYF.

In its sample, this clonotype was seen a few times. The CDR3 sequence is CSARDQGSPGPGRGETQYF. The CDR3 DNA reads TGCAGTGCTAGAGATCAAGGCAGCCCGGGTCCCGGGCGGGGAGAGACCCAGTACTTC. The chain employs TRBV20-1 and TRBJ2-5, with D possibly matching TRBD2 (6 bases). Looked up from germline, CDR1 is DFQATT and CDR2 is SNEGSKA (reference sequence). The V end lost 0 bases, the J end lost 4 bases, and 27 bases lay between the germline ends. The CDR3 runs 19 residues.

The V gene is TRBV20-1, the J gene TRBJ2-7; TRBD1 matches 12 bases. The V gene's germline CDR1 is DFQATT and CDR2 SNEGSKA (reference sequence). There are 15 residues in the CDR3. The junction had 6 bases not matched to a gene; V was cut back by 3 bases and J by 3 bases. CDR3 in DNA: TGCAGTGCTAGCGACCGGGACAGGGGGCTCTACGAGCAGTACTTC. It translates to CSASDRDRGLYEQYF.

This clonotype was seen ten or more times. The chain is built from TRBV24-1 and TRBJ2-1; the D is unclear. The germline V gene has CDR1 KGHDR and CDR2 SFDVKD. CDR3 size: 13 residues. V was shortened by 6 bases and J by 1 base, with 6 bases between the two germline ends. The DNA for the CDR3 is TGTGCCACCAGTCCTGATTCCTACAATGAGCAGTTCTTC. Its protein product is CATSPDSYNEQFF.

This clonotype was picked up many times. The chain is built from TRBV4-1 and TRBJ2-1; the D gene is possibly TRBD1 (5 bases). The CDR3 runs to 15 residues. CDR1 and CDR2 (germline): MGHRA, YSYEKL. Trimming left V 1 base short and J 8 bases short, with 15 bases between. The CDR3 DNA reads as TGCGCCAGCAGCCAAGGGCTCCGACAGATGGATGAGCAGTTCTTC. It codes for CASSQGLRQMDEQFF.

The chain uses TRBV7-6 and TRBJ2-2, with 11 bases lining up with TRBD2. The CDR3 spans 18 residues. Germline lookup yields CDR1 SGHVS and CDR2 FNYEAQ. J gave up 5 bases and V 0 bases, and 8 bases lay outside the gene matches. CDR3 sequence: CASSLALLAGGHTGELFF. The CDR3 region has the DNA TGTGCCAGCAGCTTAGCGCTCCTAGCGGGAGGACATACCGGGGAGCTGTTTTTT.

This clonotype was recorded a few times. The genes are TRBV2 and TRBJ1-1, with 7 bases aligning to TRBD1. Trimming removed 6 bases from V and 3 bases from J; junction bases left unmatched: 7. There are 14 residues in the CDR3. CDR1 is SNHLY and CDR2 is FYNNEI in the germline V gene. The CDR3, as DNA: TGTGCCAGCAGATCGACAGGGTGGGACACTGAAGCTTTCTTT. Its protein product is CASRSTGWDTEAFF.

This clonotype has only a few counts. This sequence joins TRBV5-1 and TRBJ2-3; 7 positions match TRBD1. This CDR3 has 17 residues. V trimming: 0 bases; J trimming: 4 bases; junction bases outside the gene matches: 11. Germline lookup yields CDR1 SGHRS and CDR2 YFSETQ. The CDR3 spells CASSLEGAGVRPDTQYF. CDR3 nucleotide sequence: TGCGCCAGCAGCTTGGAGGGGGCAGGGGTGAGGCCAGATACGCAGTATTTT.

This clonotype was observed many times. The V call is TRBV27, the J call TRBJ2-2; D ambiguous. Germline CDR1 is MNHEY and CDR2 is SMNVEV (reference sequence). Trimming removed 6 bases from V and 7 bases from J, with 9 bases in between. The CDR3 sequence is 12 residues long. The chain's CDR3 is CASSPRVGELFF. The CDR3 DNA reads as TGTGCCAGCAGCCCCCGGGTCGGGGAGCTGTTTTTT.